This record looks at one T cell receptor beta chain sequence and its context. The antigen remains undetermined. RNA extraction was followed by reverse transcription into cDNA, which acted as the sequencing template. The method was immunoSEQ multiplex PCR; TCRdb's version includes in-frame clones alone and lacks a portion of them. The data show about 42,000 clones, with roughly two thirds seen just once and 20% to 25% held by the top ten. The sample belongs to a study of CD8+ T cells in alopecia areata. In the study overall: The duration of tofacitinib was 6 to 18 months, with 6 months off drug afterward. General study points: Expanded CD8+ clones among the top 100, and scalp clonality, were significantly decreased by tofacitinib. Alopecia totalis/universalis scalp especially showed more expanded CD8+ clones than normal scalp. Under tofacitinib, numerous expanded lesional clonotypes remained detectable in scalp and blood.

Per germline, CDR1 SQVTM and CDR2 ANQGSEA. The CDR3 runs 11 residues. With 4 bases removed from V and 3 bases from J, the gap between germline ends came to 6 bases. Indicated treatment: oral pan-JAK inhibitor, 5-10 mg twice daily. The specimen was CD8+ T cells sorted from blood, collected at week 4, from a patient treated with tofacitinib. The chain uses TRBV29-1 and TRBJ1-2; D is ambiguous. The clonotype comes from a human donor with alopecia areata. This chain's CDR3 is CSVVGYYGYTF. The CDR3 DNA follows: TGCAGCGTTGTTGGCTACTATGGCTACACCTTC. The complete variable domain, with remaining parts taken from reference TRBV29-1 and TRBJ1-2, reads SAVISQKPSRDICQRGTSLTIQCQVDSQVTMMFWYRQQPGQSLTLIATANQGSEATYESGFVIDKFPISRPNLTFSTLTVSNMSPEDSSIYLCSVVGYYGYTFGSGTRLTVV.